The text below deals with one T cell receptor beta chain. Antigen: not known. Cells designated naive CD8 were CD45RO-negative and were positively selected for CCR7, with terminally differentiated effector memory CD45RA+ cells excluded. The data were taken from a study of shared clonotypes between healthy human individuals. Data came from immunoSEQ multiplex PCR; TCRdb stores just in-frame clones and leaves some out. The table shows some 2,100,000 clones, with about 92% occurring only once. General observations from the study: With several donors compared, about 5% of naive CD4 clonotypes were shared.

CDR1 is MGHRA, CDR2 YSYEKL, per germline. The CDR3 totals 17 residues. The J segment lost 4 bases and the V segment lost 5 bases, leaving 17 bases of the junction unmatched. Specimen: naive CD8+ T cells from PBMCs. The source of this sequence is a man between 18 and 29 years old in good health. Some clones in this sample may be carry-over from other donors' samples. The rearrangement joins TRBV4-1 to TRBJ2-7; 7 bases are a match to TRBD2. The CDR3 coding sequence is TGCGCCAGCAGCTCAACCCCCCGGGGAGGTAGCGGGTACGAGCAGTACTTC. Translated: CASSSTPRGGSGYEQYF.